This T cell receptor (beta chain) was sequenced in a study of T cell changes during pregnancy in multiple sclerosis. Data came from immunoSEQ multiplex PCR; TCRdb stores just in-frame clones and leaves some out. This table has roughly 40,000 clones, roughly 90% appearing once. Germline V gene data show CDR1 as SNHLY and CDR2 as FYNNEI. The V end lost 7 bases, the J end lost 5 bases, and 11 bases lay between the germline ends. CDR3 length: 12 residues. The sample was CD8+ T cells from peripheral blood mononuclear cells, taken in the first trimester of pregnancy. V and J are TRBV2 and TRBJ2-5; D is perhaps TRBD2 (6 bases). The TCR comes from a female donor with multiple sclerosis, enrolled in a pregnancy study. The CDR3, as DNA: TGTGCCAGCAATAGGCTAGCGGAGACCCAGTACTTC. Its protein is CASNRLAETQYF.